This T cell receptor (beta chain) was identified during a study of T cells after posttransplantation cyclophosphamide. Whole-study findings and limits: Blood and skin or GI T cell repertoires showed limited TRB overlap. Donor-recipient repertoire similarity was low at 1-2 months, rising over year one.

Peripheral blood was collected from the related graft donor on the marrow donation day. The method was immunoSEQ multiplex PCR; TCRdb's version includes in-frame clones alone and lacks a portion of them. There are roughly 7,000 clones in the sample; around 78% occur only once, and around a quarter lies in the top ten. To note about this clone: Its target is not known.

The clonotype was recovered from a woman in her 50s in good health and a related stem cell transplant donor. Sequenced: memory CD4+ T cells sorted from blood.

This CDR3 is CSVRQGIVETQYF. Here the CDR3 DNA reads TGCAGCGTCCGACAGGGTATAGTGGAGACCCAGTACTTC. V is TRBV29-1 and J is TRBJ2-5; 7 positions match TRBD1. Germline CDR1 and CDR2: SQVTM and ANQGSEA. The trim removed 6 bases at V and 5 bases at J, leaving 9 bases unmatched. The CDR3 sequence is 13 residues long.